This TCR beta chain originates from a study of cytomegalovirus exposure and HLA in healthy donors. V lost 2 bases to trimming and J lost 0 bases, with 14 bases between them. The CDR3 is 16 residues long. The V gene's germline CDR1 is SGHKS and CDR2 YYEKEE (reference sequence). PCR used 60 Vbeta primers and 13 Jbeta primers. Source study methods: Unique TCR beta chains numbered roughly 80 million in a later analysis, with around 11 million shared. Produced via immunoSEQ multiplex PCR; TCRdb's table is partial and in-frame only. V, J and clone size are those of that table, while D and trimming were read from the DNA. This table has some 250,000 clones, around 80% appearing once. For this clone: Its antigen is currently unknown.

Findings of the study overall: 16,951 TCR beta sequences were associated with HLA alleles at 0.05 false discovery rate in a later analysis. Cytomegalovirus association was assigned to over 150 TCR beta chains. In a later analysis, TCR beta V- and J-gene trimming was associated with a missense DCLRE1C variant.

This receptor was identified in a woman in her thirties or forties in good health and CMV-seropositive. The chain uses TRBV5-5 and TRBJ1-2, with D maybe TRBD1 (5 bases). Sequencing input: PBMCs. The CDR3 protein is CASSFNTGAANYGYTF. CDR3 bases: TGTGCCAGCAGCTTCAATACAGGCGCAGCTAACTATGGCTACACCTTC.